This T cell receptor (beta chain) emerged from a study of T-cell memory formation after mild COVID-19. Study conclusions and caveats: The study detected some responding clones in pre-infection memory, suggesting cross-reactive memory joined. Among contracting clones, CD4+ were mainly CM/EM and CD8+ enriched in EMRA. Day 15 to 85 contracting clones showed balanced CD4/CD8; later expanders leaned CD4+.

This clonotype was observed a few times. The antigen is not known. Germline values: CDR1 SGHRS, CDR2 YFSETQ. V lost 4 bases to trimming and J lost 4 bases, with 16 bases between them. The CDR3 loop spans 15 amino acids. Using constant-segment primers, 5'RACE produced TCR alpha and TCR beta cDNA libraries carrying sample barcodes and UMIs. TCRdb used MiXCR to reprocess the 5' RACE reads, holding one entry per CDR3 protein. Of almost 250,000 distinct CDR3 sequences in the sample, 15% to 17% were seen once. Input material: PBMCs or a T cell subset sorted from them (not recorded which). This sequence joins TRBV5-1 and TRBJ2-3; D unclear. The receptor was derived from an adult woman who had mild COVID-19 (a few samples of this study predate the infection). Cell type and time point are not known. The CDR3, as DNA: TGCGCCAGCAGCATACAGACTCGTAATGCAGATACGCAGTATTTT. Encoded protein: CASSIQTRNADTQYF.